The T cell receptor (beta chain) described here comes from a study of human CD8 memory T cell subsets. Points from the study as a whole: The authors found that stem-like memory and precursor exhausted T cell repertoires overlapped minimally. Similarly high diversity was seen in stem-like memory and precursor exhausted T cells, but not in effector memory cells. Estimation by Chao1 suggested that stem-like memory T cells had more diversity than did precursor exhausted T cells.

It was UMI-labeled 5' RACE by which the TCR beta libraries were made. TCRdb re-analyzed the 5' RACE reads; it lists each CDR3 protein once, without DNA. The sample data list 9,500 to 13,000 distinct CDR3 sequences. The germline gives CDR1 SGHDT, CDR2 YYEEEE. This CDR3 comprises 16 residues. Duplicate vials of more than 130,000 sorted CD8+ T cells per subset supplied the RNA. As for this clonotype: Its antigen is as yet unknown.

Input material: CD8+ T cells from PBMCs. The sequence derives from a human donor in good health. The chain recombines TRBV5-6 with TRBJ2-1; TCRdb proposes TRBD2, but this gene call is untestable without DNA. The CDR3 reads CASSSIAEMGGNEQFF.